What follows are 5 T cell receptor beta chains derived from one specimen sequenced in a study of shared clonotypes between healthy human individuals (dated by TCRdb to 2019 to 2021). For the CD8 naive samples, CD45RO-negative cells were positively selected for CCR7, yielding a CD45RA+CCR7+ population from which TemRA cells were excluded. The library was produced with the immunoSEQ multiplex PCR assay. TCRdb took over this immuneACCESS table, retaining in-frame rearrangements with V and J assigned. Such tables are incomplete; in checked studies, under half of the missing clones stem from an unresolved V gene, and the remainder is unexplained. Across this sample there are around 2,000,000 clones, with approximately 94% seen only once. Jointly, the top ten make up approximately 1.2% of the sample. The specimen was naive CD8+ T cells sorted from blood. The cell subset or site label, read with the paper, signifies: CD45RA+CCR7+. The receptors come from a man between 18 and 29 years old in good health.

This chain joins TRBV4-3 and TRBJ2-2; possible D gene TRBD1, 5 bases. Germline V gene lookup returns CDR1 LGHNA and CDR2 YSLEER. The length of the CDR3 is 15 residues. Trimming shortened V by 4 bases and J by 1 base, and 10 bases separated the two germline ends. CDR3 sequence reads: CASSLGQLNTGELFF. DNA of the CDR3: TGCGCCAGCAGCCTGGGGCAGCTGAACACCGGGGAGCTGTTTTTT.

In DNA form, the CDR3 reads TGCGCCAGCAGCCAAGATCTGTTGAGCTCCTATAATTCACCCCTCCACTTT. Encoded protein: CASSQDLLSSYNSPLHF. The chain employs TRBV4-3 and TRBJ1-6; no firm D call. The germline gives CDR1 LGHNA, CDR2 YSLEER. The ends were cut back, 0 bases at V and 0 bases at J, with 9 bases in the middle. The CDR3 loop spans 17 amino acids.

The chain carries TRBV6-1 and TRBJ1-2; 9 bases agree with TRBD1. Germline values: CDR1 MNHNS, CDR2 SASEGT. With 3 bases clipped from V and 5 bases from J, the junction kept 4 bases outside the gene matches. CDR3 length: 14 residues. The DNA for the CDR3 is TGTGCCAGCAGTGAGGACGGGACAGGGTATGGCTACACCTTC. Its translation is CASSEDGTGYGYTF.

This sequence joins TRBV2 and TRBJ2-7; D is perhaps TRBD1 (5 bases). The CDR3 is 14 residues long. V was clipped by 6 bases and J by 5 bases, with 17 bases between them. Germline V gene data show CDR1 as SNHLY and CDR2 as FYNNEI. This chain's CDR3 is CASSPTGSTHEQYF. The CDR3 bases are TGTGCCAGCAGCCCTACAGGCAGCACCCACGAGCAGTACTTC.

The rearrangement joins TRBV5-6 to TRBJ2-4; 9 bases map to TRBD2. The V segment lost 0 bases and the J segment 8 bases; nucleotides outside the gene matches: 12. Looked up from germline, CDR1 is SGHDT and CDR2 is YYEEEE. This CDR3 has 17 residues. The CDR3 DNA is TGTGCCAGCAGCTTGGTTCGTAGCGGGAGTTTCTTCGACATTCAGTACTTC. It yields the protein CASSLVRSGSFFDIQYF.